A single sample gave rise to the 13 T cell receptor beta chains below, sequenced in a study of blood T cell repertoires in COVID-19 (dated by TCRdb to the early 2020s). Libraries were made using the immunoSEQ multiplex PCR assay. Entries here come from immuneACCESS through TCRdb and include only in-frame sequences with V and J called. Some clones fail to appear in such tables; in the studies checked, an unresolved V gene covers under half of the shortfall, and the cause of the remainder is unknown. This sample is represented by 150,000 to 200,000 clones; roughly 82% of them were singletons. The ten largest clones represent around 15% of the sample. Sequencing input: PBMCs or T cells enriched from blood (not recorded which). The origin of the receptors is a man aged 50-59 years who had recovered from COVID-19.

The V and J genes are TRBV3-1 (or the pseudogene TRBV3-2) and TRBJ2-7, with TRBD2 matching over 11 bases. V lost 3 bases to trimming and J lost 3 bases; unmatched junction nucleotides: 10. CDR3 size: 17 residues. The germline V gene encodes CDR1 LGHDT and CDR2 YNNKEL (reference sequence). The CDR3 loop is CASSHYGLAGFFYEQYF. The CDR3 DNA sequence: TGTGCCAGCAGCCACTACGGACTAGCGGGTTTTTTCTACGAGCAGTACTTC.

A note on this clone: The same CDR3 also results from other DNA sequences found in this sample. V is TRBV5-1 and J is TRBJ1-2, with no clear D. CDR3 size: 13 residues. Germline V gene data show CDR1 as SGHRS and CDR2 as YFSETQ. The ends were cut back, 0 bases at V and 3 bases at J, with 6 bases in the middle. CDR3 bases: TGCGCCAGCAGCTTGGACGGTGACTATGGCTACACCTTC. Amino acids: CASSLDGDYGYTF.

This clone was found once. This sample also contains other DNA sequences that code for the same CDR3. The chain combines TRBV18 with TRBJ2-5, with 9 bases matching TRBD2. The trim removed 6 bases at V and 5 bases at J, leaving 4 bases unmatched. In germline, CDR1 is KGHSH, CDR2 LQKENI. The CDR3 sequence is 13 residues long. CDR3 region: CASSPGLAETQYF. The CDR3 DNA sequence: TGTGCCAGCTCTCCCGGACTAGCGGAGACCCAGTACTTC.

Only a few counts were recorded for this clone. This sequence joins TRBV3-1 (or the pseudogene TRBV3-2) and TRBJ2-7, with 8 bases fitting TRBD1. The CDR3 extends over 15 amino acids. Looked up from germline, CDR1 is LGHDT and CDR2 is YNNKEL (reference sequence). V shed 5 bases and J 2 bases; nucleotides not matched to a gene: 8. The CDR3 is CASSWGRQGPYEQYF. CDR3 nucleotides: TGTGCCAGCAGCTGGGGACGACAGGGGCCCTACGAGCAGTACTTC.

This clone is a singleton in its sample. The chain uses TRBV5-1 and TRBJ1-2; the match to TRBD1 covers 8 bases. The V gene end was trimmed by 4 bases and the J gene end by 4 bases; junction bases not matched to a gene: 3. CDR3 length: 13 amino acids. Germline CDR1 and CDR2: SGHRS and YFSETQ. DNA for the CDR3: TGCGCCAGCAGCACGGGACAGGCCTATGGCTACACCTTC. Translated, it gives CASSTGQAYGYTF.

The chain uses TRBV7-3 and TRBJ2-3; D unresolved. Trimming stripped 0 bases from V and 0 bases from J, with 13 bases between. Germline CDR1 reads SGHTA; CDR2 reads FQGTGA. This CDR3 comprises 17 residues. CDR3 amino acids: CASSLTSSGPSTDTQYF. CDR3 DNA sequence: TGTGCCAGCAGCTTAACGTCTTCAGGTCCTAGCACAGATACGCAGTATTTT.

J is TRBJ1-2 and V is TRBV24-1; no clear D. Trimming removed 8 bases from V and 8 bases from J, with 17 bases in between. Per germline, CDR1 KGHDR and CDR2 SFDVKD. This CDR3 comprises 13 residues. CDR3 DNA sequence: TGTGCCACCAACCACGAGCCTGCTATGGGCTACACCTTC. Protein sequence: CATNHEPAMGYTF.

This clone turned up a few times. V usage is TRBV7-9 and J usage is TRBJ1-6; 9 positions match TRBD1. The CDR3 is 16 amino acids. Germline V gene lookup returns CDR1 SEHNR and CDR2 FQNEAQ (reference sequence). Trimming removed 6 bases from V and 4 bases from J; junction bases left unmatched: 7. As DNA, the CDR3 is TGTGCCAGCAGTCAGGGGACAGGGTTTTATAATTCACCCCTCCACTTT. Translation gives CASSQGTGFYNSPLHF.

This clone was seen a few times. The chain has TRBV5-4 and TRBJ2-7; D is unresolved. The CDR3 has 13 residues. Germline CDR1 reads SGHNT; CDR2 reads YYREEE (reference sequence). The V gene lost 1 base and the J gene lost 3 bases, with 8 bases spanning the gap. The CDR3 coding sequence is TGTGCCAGCAGCTTGACTACCGGCTACGAGCAGTACTTC. Its protein is CASSLTTGYEQYF. The full variable domain, rest sourced from reference TRBV5-4 and TRBJ2-7, is ETGVTQSPTHLIKTRGQQVTLRCSSQSGHNTVSWYQQALGQGPQFIFQYYREEENGRGNFPPRFSGLQFPNYSSELNVNALELDDSALYLCASSLTTGYEQYFGPGTRLTVT.

The chain joins TRBV18 to TRBJ1-3; D gene unclear. V lost 2 bases and J 0 bases, leaving 11 bases between the germline ends. CDR3 length equals 16 residues. The germline CDR1 and CDR2 sequences are KGHSH and LQKENI. The CDR3, as DNA: TGTGCCAGCTCACCAGATCAGGCCCGCTCTGGAAACACCATATATTTT. This gives the protein CASSPDQARSGNTIYF. The whole variable domain, remainder taken from reference TRBV18 and TRBJ1-3, is NAGVMQNPRHLVRRRGQEARLRCSPMKGHSHVYWYRQLPEEGLKFMVYLQKENIIDESGMPKERFSAEFPKEGPSILRIQQVVRGDSAAYFCASSPDQARSGNTIYFGEGSWLTVV.

This chain uses TRBV5-1 with TRBJ1-5, with D perhaps TRBD1 (6 bases). CDR1 is SGHRS and CDR2 is YFSETQ in the germline V gene. The CDR3 totals 14 residues. Trimming removed 3 bases from V and 3 bases from J, with 10 bases in between. The CDR3 loop is CASSYGQPNQPQHF. Here the CDR3 DNA reads TGCGCCAGCAGCTATGGACAGCCCAATCAGCCCCAGCATTTT.

The gene calls are TRBV19 and TRBJ1-5; 8 bases line up with TRBD1. CDR3 size: 14 residues. Germline V CDR1 and CDR2: LNHDA, SQIVND (reference sequence). With V trimmed by 7 bases and J by 3 bases, 5 bases remained unmatched. The chain's CDR3 is CASTQTGVNQPQHF. The CDR3 DNA sequence: TGTGCCAGTACCCAGACAGGGGTCAATCAGCCCCAGCATTTT.

The V call is TRBV30, the J call TRBJ1-1; 11 nucleotides match TRBD1. This CDR3 comprises 13 residues. V shed 3 bases and J 4 bases; nucleotides not matched to a gene: 1. Per the germline V gene, CDR1 is GTSNPN and CDR2 is SVGIG (reference sequence). The CDR3 bases are TGTGCCTGGAGGGACAGGGGGCGCACTGAAGCTTTCTTT. Protein: CAWRDRGRTEAFF.